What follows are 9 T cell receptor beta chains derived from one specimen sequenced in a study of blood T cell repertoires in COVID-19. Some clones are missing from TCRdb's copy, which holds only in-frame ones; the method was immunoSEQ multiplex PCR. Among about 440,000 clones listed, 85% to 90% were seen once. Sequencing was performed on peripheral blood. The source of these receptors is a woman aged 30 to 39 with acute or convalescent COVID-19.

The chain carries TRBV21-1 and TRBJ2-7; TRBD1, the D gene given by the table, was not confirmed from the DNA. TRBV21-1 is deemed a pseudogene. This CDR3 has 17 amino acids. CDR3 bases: TGTGCCAGCAGCAAAGCCCCTAAGGACAGGGACTTCTACGAGCAGTACTTC. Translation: CASSKAPKDRDFYEQYF.

The CDR3 is CAISSTGGTEAFF. Written as DNA, the CDR3 is TGTGCCATCAGTTCGACAGGGGGCACTGAAGCTTTCTTT. The genes are TRBV10-3 and TRBJ1-1; the match to TRBD1 covers 9 bases. CDR1 and CDR2 from the germline V gene are ENHRY and SYGVKD. The CDR3 is 13 amino acids. V lost 5 bases and J lost 4; bases outside the gene matches: 2.

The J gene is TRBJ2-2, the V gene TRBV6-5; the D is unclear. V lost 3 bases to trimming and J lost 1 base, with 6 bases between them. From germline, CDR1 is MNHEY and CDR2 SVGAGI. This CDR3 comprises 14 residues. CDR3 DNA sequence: TGTGCCAGCAGTTATTCCGGGAACACCGGGGAGCTGTTTTTT. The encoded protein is CASSYSGNTGELFF.

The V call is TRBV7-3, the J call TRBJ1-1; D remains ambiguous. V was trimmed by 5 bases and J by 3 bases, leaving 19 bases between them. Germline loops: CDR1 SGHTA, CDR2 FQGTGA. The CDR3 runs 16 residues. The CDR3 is CASSRFGGGSDTEAFF. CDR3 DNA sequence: TGTGCCAGCAGCCGTTTCGGTGGAGGGAGCGACACTGAAGCTTTCTTT. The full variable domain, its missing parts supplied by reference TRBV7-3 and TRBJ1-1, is GAGVSQTPSNKVTEKGKYVELRCDPISGHTALYWYRQSLGQGPEFLIYFQGTGAADDSGLPNDRFFAVRPEGSVSTLKIQRTERGDSAVYLCASSRFGGGSDTEAFFGQGTRLTVV.

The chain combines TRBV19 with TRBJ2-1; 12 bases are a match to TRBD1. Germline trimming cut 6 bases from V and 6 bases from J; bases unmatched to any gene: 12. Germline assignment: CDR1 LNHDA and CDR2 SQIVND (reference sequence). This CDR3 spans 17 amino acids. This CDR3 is CASRSESGTGGRNEQFF. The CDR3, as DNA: TGTGCCAGTAGATCCGAATCCGGGACAGGGGGCCGCAATGAGCAGTTCTTC.

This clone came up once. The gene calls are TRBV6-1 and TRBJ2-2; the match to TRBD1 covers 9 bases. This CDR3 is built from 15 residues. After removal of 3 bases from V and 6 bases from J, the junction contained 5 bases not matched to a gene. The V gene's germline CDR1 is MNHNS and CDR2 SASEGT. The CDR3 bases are TGTGCCAGCAGTGATCCCGGGACAGGGTCCGGGGAGCTGTTTTTT. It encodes CASSDPGTGSGELFF.

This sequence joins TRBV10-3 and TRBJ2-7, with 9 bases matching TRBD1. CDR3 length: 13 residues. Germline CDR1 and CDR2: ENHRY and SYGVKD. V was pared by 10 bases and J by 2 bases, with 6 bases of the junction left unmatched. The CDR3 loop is CATGTGPTYEQYF. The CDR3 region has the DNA TGTGCCACCGGGACAGGGCCCACCTACGAGCAGTACTTC.

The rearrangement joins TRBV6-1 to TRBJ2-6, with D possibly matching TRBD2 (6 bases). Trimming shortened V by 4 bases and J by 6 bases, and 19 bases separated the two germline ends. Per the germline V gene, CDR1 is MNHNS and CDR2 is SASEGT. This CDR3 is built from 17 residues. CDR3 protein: CASSAHAVGEVANVLTF. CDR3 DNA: TGTGCCAGCAGTGCCCACGCCGTCGGGGAGGTGGCCAACGTCCTGACTTTC.

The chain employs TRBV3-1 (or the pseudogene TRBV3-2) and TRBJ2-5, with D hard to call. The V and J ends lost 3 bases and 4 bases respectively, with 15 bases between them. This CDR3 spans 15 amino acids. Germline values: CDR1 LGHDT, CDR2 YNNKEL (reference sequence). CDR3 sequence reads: CASSQVSPSGETQYF. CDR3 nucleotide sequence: TGTGCCAGCAGCCAGGTATCCCCCTCGGGAGAGACCCAGTACTTC.